This entry describes one TCR beta chain. Its target is unknown. This entry comes from a study of beta chain features in type 1 diabetes. The CDR3 extends over 17 amino acids. Germline loops: CDR1 SGHTA, CDR2 FQGNSA. V lost 5 bases and J lost 5; bases outside the gene matches: 14. As every portion of the isolated RNA was reverse transcribed, the sequencing read expressed TCRB transcripts. The protocol was immunoSEQ multiplex PCR, while the TCRdb copy is restricted to in-frame clones and leaves out a portion. Of 350,000 to 450,000 clones listed, roughly 12% are singletons. The study, taken as a whole, reports: All four CD4+ subsets of Type 1 diabetes patients contained TCRB CDR3s that were moderately but significantly shorter.

This sequence was found in a woman between 18 and 29 years old with type 1 diabetes. The chain is built from TRBV7-2 and TRBJ2-5, with TRBD2 matching over 10 bases. Sequencing was performed on naive CD4+ T cells from blood. CDR3 loop: CASSHTSGATSWETQYF. DNA for the CDR3: TGTGCCAGCAGCCATACTAGCGGGGCCACGTCATGGGAGACCCAGTACTTC.